A selection of T cell receptor beta chains follows, all from one sample in a study. TCRdb re-called the multiplex PCR reads through MiXCR, storing one row per CDR3 protein. The sample includes about 520 distinct CDR3 sequences, 0.3% to 0.45% seen only once; the top ten take roughly a quarter. Sequenced material: tumor-infiltrating Tregs sorted from the breast tumor. The receptors shown here come from a female donor with breast cancer. The conserved cysteine and the conserved F or W are not part of the CDR3 here. Each record gives: J gene, V gene, CDR3 protein.

j_gene: TRBJ1-2; v_gene: TRBV12-3/TRBV12-4; CDR3aa: ASSPRTGPRGYT
j_gene: TRBJ1-2; v_gene: TRBV12-3/TRBV12-4; CDR3aa: ASSLRSNYGYT
j_gene: TRBJ1-2; v_gene: TRBV12-3/TRBV12-4; CDR3aa: ASTTGTYGYT
j_gene: TRBJ1-2; v_gene: TRBV12-3/TRBV12-4; CDR3aa: ASKEGQGYT
j_gene: TRBJ1-2; v_gene: TRBV12-3/TRBV12-4; CDR3aa: ASSPDGQGYGYT
j_gene: TRBJ1-2; v_gene: TRBV12-3/TRBV12-4; CDR3aa: ASSPSGGYGYT
j_gene: TRBJ1-2; v_gene: TRBV12-3/TRBV12-4; CDR3aa: ASSSPTGRSYT
j_gene: TRBJ1-2; v_gene: TRBV12-3/TRBV12-4; CDR3aa: ASSLSVYGYT
j_gene: TRBJ1-2; v_gene: TRBV12-3/TRBV12-4; CDR3aa: ASSTQSGLYGYT
j_gene: TRBJ1-2; v_gene: TRBV12-3/TRBV12-4; CDR3aa: ASTWTGAGGYT
j_gene: TRBJ1-2; v_gene: TRBV12-3/TRBV12-4; CDR3aa: ASSRPDRLYGYT
j_gene: TRBJ1-2; v_gene: TRBV12-3/TRBV12-4; CDR3aa: ASSHTPGTGTNYGYT
j_gene: TRBJ1-2; v_gene: TRBV12-3/TRBV12-4; CDR3aa: ASSLAGWDGGYT
j_gene: TRBJ1-2; v_gene: TRBV12-3/TRBV12-4; CDR3aa: ASSLRQVDGYT
j_gene: TRBJ1-2; v_gene: TRBV12-3/TRBV12-4; CDR3aa: ASSLLPYGYT
j_gene: TRBJ1-2; v_gene: TRBV12-3/TRBV12-4; CDR3aa: ASSLVTGANYGYT
j_gene: TRBJ1-2; v_gene: TRBV12-3/TRBV12-4; CDR3aa: ASSPTDGRRTFT
j_gene: TRBJ1-2; v_gene: TRBV12-3/TRBV12-4; CDR3aa: ASKGTGTYGYT
j_gene: TRBJ1-2; v_gene: TRBV12-3/TRBV12-4; CDR3aa: ASSLALDAHYGYT
j_gene: TRBJ1-2; v_gene: TRBV12-3/TRBV12-4; CDR3aa: ASTSRQIRNYGYT
j_gene: TRBJ1-2; v_gene: TRBV12-3/TRBV12-4; CDR3aa: ASSSTGMRGYT
j_gene: TRBJ1-2; v_gene: TRBV12-3/TRBV12-4; CDR3aa: ASSLNGYGYT
j_gene: TRBJ1-2; v_gene: TRBV12-3/TRBV12-4; CDR3aa: ASSSDSGLNYGYT
j_gene: TRBJ1-2; v_gene: TRBV12-3/TRBV12-4; CDR3aa: ASSPQGVTYGYT
j_gene: TRBJ1-2; v_gene: TRBV12-3/TRBV12-4; CDR3aa: ASWDSNYGYT
j_gene: TRBJ1-2; v_gene: TRBV12-3/TRBV12-4; CDR3aa: ASSPGDLNYGYT
j_gene: TRBJ1-2; v_gene: TRBV12-3/TRBV12-4; CDR3aa: ASSSRAGYT
j_gene: TRBJ1-2; v_gene: TRBV12-3/TRBV12-4; CDR3aa: ASSFGTTNYGYT
j_gene: TRBJ1-2; v_gene: TRBV12-3/TRBV12-4; CDR3aa: ASRPDYGYT
j_gene: TRBJ1-2; v_gene: TRBV12-3/TRBV12-4; CDR3aa: ASRLGPAEGYT
j_gene: TRBJ1-2; v_gene: TRBV12-3/TRBV12-4; CDR3aa: ASRPRDRNYGYT
j_gene: TRBJ1-2; v_gene: TRBV12-3/TRBV12-4; CDR3aa: ASSPDRRSGYGYT
j_gene: TRBJ1-2; v_gene: TRBV12-3/TRBV12-4; CDR3aa: ASSLIPNRLNYGYT
j_gene: TRBJ1-2; v_gene: TRBV12-3/TRBV12-4; CDR3aa: ASSRDRSYGYT
j_gene: TRBJ1-2; v_gene: TRBV12-3/TRBV12-4; CDR3aa: ASREQGYSGYT
j_gene: TRBJ1-2; v_gene: TRBV12-3/TRBV12-4; CDR3aa: ASSPGQGNYGYT
j_gene: TRBJ1-2; v_gene: TRBV12-3/TRBV12-4; CDR3aa: ASKRRGSYGYT
j_gene: TRBJ1-2; v_gene: TRBV12-3/TRBV12-4; CDR3aa: ASSFDSGYT
j_gene: TRBJ1-2; v_gene: TRBV12-3/TRBV12-4; CDR3aa: ASSGTYGGHYGYT
j_gene: TRBJ1-2; v_gene: TRBV12-5; CDR3aa: ASGADSGHGYT
j_gene: TRBJ1-2; v_gene: TRBV12-3/TRBV12-4; CDR3aa: ASRPGFDGYT
j_gene: TRBJ1-2; v_gene: TRBV12-3/TRBV12-4; CDR3aa: ASSTTGTGNYGYT
j_gene: TRBJ1-2; v_gene: TRBV12-3/TRBV12-4; CDR3aa: ASSLNYGYT
j_gene: TRBJ1-2; v_gene: TRBV12-3/TRBV12-4; CDR3aa: ASGDSPYGYT
j_gene: TRBJ1-2; v_gene: TRBV12-3/TRBV12-4; CDR3aa: ASSHRDGRSYT
j_gene: TRBJ1-2; v_gene: TRBV12-3/TRBV12-4; CDR3aa: ASSLVAQGHGYT
j_gene: TRBJ1-2; v_gene: TRBV12-3/TRBV12-4; CDR3aa: ASSFTGRYT
j_gene: TRBJ1-2; v_gene: TRBV12-3/TRBV12-4; CDR3aa: ASSLRSVSNYGYT
j_gene: TRBJ1-2; v_gene: TRBV12-3/TRBV12-4; CDR3aa: ASSLRTANYGYT